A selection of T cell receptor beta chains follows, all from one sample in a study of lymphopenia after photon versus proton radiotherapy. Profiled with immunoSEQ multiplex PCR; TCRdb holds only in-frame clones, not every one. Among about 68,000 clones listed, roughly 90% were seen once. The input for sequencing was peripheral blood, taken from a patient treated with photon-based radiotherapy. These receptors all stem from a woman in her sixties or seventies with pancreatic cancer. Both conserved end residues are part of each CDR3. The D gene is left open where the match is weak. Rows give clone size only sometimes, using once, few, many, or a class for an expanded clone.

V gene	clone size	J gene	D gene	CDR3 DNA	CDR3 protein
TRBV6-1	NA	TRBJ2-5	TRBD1	TGTGCCAGCAGTGAGGACAGGCCTCAAGAGACCCAGTACTTC	CASSEDRPQETQYF
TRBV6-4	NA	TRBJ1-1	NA	TGTGCCAGCAGCGTAGACGGACTGAACACTGAAGCTTTCTTT	CASSVDGLNTEAFF
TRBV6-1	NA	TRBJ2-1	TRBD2	TGTGCCAGCAGTCCCTTTAGCGGGACCTACAATGAGCAGTTCTTC	CASSPFSGTYNEQFF
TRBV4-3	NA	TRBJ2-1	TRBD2	TGCGCCAGCAGCCAAGAAGCGGGAGCACCCAATGAGCAGTTCTTC	CASSQEAGAPNEQFF
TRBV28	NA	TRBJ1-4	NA	TGTGCCAGCAGTTTAGGGGCGACCCAAACAACAACTAATGAAAAACTGTTTTTT	CASSLGATQTTTNEKLFF
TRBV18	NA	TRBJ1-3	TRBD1	TGTGCCAGCTCACCAGGACAGGGAATCTCTGGAAACACCATATATTTT	CASSPGQGISGNTIYF
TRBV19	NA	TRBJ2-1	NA	TGTGCCAGTAGTACACCCCGGGACTCCACGTACAATGAGCAGTTCTTC	CASSTPRDSTYNEQFF
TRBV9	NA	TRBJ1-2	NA	TGTGCCAGCAGCGTAGATGGGATTGGCTACACCTTC	CASSVDGIGYTF
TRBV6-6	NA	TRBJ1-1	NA	TGTGCCAGCAAGGTGGGGAACACTGAAGCTTTCTTT	CASKVGNTEAFF
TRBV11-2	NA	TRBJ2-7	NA	TGTGCCAGCAGCACTCCAAAAGGGGCAGCTACCTCCTACGAGCAGTACTTC	CASSTPKGAATSYEQYF
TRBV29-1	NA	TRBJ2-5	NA	TGCAGCGTTGAAGGGAGAGACCAAGAGACCCAGTACTTC	CSVEGRDQETQYF
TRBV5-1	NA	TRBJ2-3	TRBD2	TGCGCCAGCAGCAGGGGACTAGCGGGAGCTGGCACAGATACGCAGTATTTT	CASSRGLAGAGTDTQYF
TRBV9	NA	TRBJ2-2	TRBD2	TGTGCCAGCAGCGTAGACCCCGGGACTAGCATCGGGGAGCTGTTTTTT	CASSVDPGTSIGELFF
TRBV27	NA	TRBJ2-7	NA	TGTGCCAGCAGTTTATTAGGGGACTCTTCCTACGAGCAGTACTTC	CASSLLGDSSYEQYF
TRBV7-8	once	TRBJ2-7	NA	TGTGCCAGCAGCCCAGACTGGCGCTCCTACGAGCAGTACTTC	CASSPDWRSYEQYF
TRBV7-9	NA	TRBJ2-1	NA	TGTGCCAGCAGCTTATCCGGGAGACGGTCCTACAATGAGCAGTTCTTC	CASSLSGRRSYNEQFF
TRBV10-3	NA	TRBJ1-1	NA	TGTGCCATCAGTGACGGCGGGAACACTGAAGCTTTCTTT	CAISDGGNTEAFF